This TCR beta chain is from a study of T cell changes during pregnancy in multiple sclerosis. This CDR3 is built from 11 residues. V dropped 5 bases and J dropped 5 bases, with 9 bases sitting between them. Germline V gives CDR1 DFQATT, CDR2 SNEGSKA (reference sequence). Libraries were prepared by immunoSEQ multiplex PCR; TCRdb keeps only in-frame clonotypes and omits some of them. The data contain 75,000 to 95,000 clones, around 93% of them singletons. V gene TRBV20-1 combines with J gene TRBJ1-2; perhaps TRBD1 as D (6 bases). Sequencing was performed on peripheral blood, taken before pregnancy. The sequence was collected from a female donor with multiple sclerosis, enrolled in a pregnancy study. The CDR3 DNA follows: TGCAGTGCTCGACAGGCTTATGGCTACACCTTC. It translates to CSARQAYGYTF.